Sequencing of this TCR beta chain was carried out in a study of shared clonotypes between healthy human individuals (dated by TCRdb to the early 2020s). Concerning the study at large: The cohort comprised a couple of women and a few men aged 18 to 49 years. For each donor, CD4 naive and CD4 memory were each given three plates, CD8 naive was given two plates, and CD8 memory was given one plate. To estimate repertoire size and how much clonotype sharing occurs between individuals, the study deeply sequenced the blood TCR repertoires of five healthy adults. Different laboratories and diverse techniques were used to prepare libraries and sequence TCR repertoires, to increase sequencing depth and limit assay-specific biases. Per donor, leukapheresis produced somewhere between about 0.94 and 9.5 billion PBMCs.

The CDR3 contains 14 residues, cysteine and phenylalanine counted. Kept here is only the CDR3 DNA, which spans 42 bases and is read in frame from base 1. CDR1 and CDR2 were assigned from the germline V gene as ENHRY and SYGVKD. V and J lose 5 bases and 0 bases, and a span of 9 bases separates them. Remarks on this clone: What antigen it recognizes has not been identified. No quality values exist for individual bases; no much larger clone is one base distant.

What the study reported, not specific to this receptor: Based on pairwise subsampling, the degree of clonotype sharing among donors was expected to be affected by sequencing depth. Sampling was limited to blood, and TCR repertoires in tissue likely differ from TCR repertoires in blood. Rarefaction of sorted-subset datasets indicated incomplete sequencing despite the large sequencing depth. The small number of donors limited the genetic and exposure-history diversity represented. Clonotypes shared by all four sorted-subset donors showed higher generation probabilities than non-shared clonotypes. Across a handful of donors, approximately 5% of naive CD4, approximately 4% of naive CD8, roughly 2.3% of memory CD4, and 0.4% of memory CD8 clonotypes were shared. Naive subsets generally had larger estimated clonotype richness than memory subsets.

Healthy HIV-negative adults with no recently reported acute infections or vaccinations were included as donors. Every donor was a Caucasian adult living in Nashville, Tennessee, USA. CD4+ T cells were enriched through magnetic negative selection, after which naive cells were positively selected on CD45RA and the remaining negative fraction served as the memory subset. After blood collection by leukapheresis, PBMCs were isolated using Ficoll-Histopaque density gradient centrifugation and then cryopreserved in the vapor phase of liquid nitrogen. Analytical flow cytometry was used to check the purity and quantity of each magnetically sorted T cell population. Each sorted fraction had its genomic DNA isolated and then quantified by UV absorbance on a Nanodrop 2000c. TCR CDR3 regions were amplified from genomic DNA by multiplex PCR using the deep immunoSEQ assay. For each cell subset, the extracted genomic DNA was distributed evenly across all wells of several immunoSEQ 96-well plates, and each plate served as one replicate. For sorted subsets, about 220 ng of genomic DNA, equivalent to around 30,000 T cell genomes, went into each replicate PCR. The purified libraries were quantified using a Qubit 3.0 fluorometer, sized with a Bioanalyzer 2100, and then quantified again using the KAPA Library Quantification kit. A separate single-read 150-cycle Illumina NextSeq 550 flow cell was used to sequence each immunoSEQ 96-well plate. The paper's processing steps were these. Because the immunoSEQ output included only junctional sequences and no quality scores, the filtering could not be the same as the filtering used for full-length reads. Sequences were annotated with PyIR, a Python wrapper for IgBLAST v1.9, and V/J genes and CDR3 were assigned using IMGT germline references. Reads were filtered out if the reads had weak V/J assignments (E-value above 1e-6), no CDR3, stop codons, out-of-frame junctions, or ambiguous translated residues. A V3J clonotype was defined by an identical inferred V gene, J gene, and CDR3 amino acid sequence. The percentage overlap between two repertoires was calculated by dividing the number of shared unique clonotypes by the size of the smaller repertoire. Richness of each repertoire was evaluated using RTK rarefaction, the Chao1 estimator, and Recon v2.1 estimates of unobserved clonotypes. For all TCRbeta clonotypes obtained by the gDNA method from a few donors, generation probabilities were computed with OLGA. What TCRdb holds here is the immuneACCESS table cut down to in-frame rearrangements. Part of the clones is not present; checked against another copy, under half of the missing clones reflect an unresolved V gene, and the others are unexplained. V, J and clone size are those of that table, while D and trimming were read from the DNA. The sample profile shows about 2.4 million clones; more than 90% of them were found once. Around 0.14% of the sample belongs to the ten largest clones.

This receptor was obtained from a man between 18 and 29 years old in good health. Sequencing was performed on naive CD4+ T cells sorted from blood. The label giving this sample's cell subset or site can be read as: CD45RA+ positively selected. The sequence is built from TRBV10-3 and TRBJ2-3; perhaps TRBD1 is the D gene, with 5 bases matching. Here is the DNA: TGTGCCATCAGTCAGGGTCCCAGCACAGATACGCAGTATTTT. This sequence encodes CAISQGPSTDTQYF.